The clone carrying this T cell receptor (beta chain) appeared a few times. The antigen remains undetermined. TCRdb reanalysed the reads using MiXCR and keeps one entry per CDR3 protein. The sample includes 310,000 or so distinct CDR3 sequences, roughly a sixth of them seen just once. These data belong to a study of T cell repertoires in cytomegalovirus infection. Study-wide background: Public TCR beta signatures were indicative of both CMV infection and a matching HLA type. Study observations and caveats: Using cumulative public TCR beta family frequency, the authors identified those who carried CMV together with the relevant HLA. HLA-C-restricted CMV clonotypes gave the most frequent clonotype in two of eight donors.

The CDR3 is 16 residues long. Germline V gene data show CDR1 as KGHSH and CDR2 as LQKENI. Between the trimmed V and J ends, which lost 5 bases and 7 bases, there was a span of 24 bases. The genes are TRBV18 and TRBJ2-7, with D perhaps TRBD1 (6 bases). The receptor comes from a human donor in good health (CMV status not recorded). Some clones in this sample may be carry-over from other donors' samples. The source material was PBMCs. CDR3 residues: CASSSQQGAFVGEQYF. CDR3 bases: TGTGCCAGCTCATCCCAACAGGGAGCCTTTGTTGGAGAGCAGTACTTC.